These 31 T cell receptor beta chains were sequenced from one sample in a study of tumor-infiltrating lymphocytes in primary liver carcinoma. Unsorted whole blood served as the source of blood RNA, and germline DNA was extracted as well. With a constant-region primer, TCR beta cDNA was made from approximately 520 ng of total RNA. Nested multiplex PCR, run for three rounds with slightly modified ARM-PCR, yielded TCR beta libraries. Investigators reported that the first two PCR rounds, at around 9 cycles each, used TRBV1-TRBV30 forward primers with a C-beta reverse primer. MiXCR, run by TCRdb on the multiplex PCR reads, gives a single entry per CDR3 protein. Of about 350,000 distinct CDR3 sequences in the sample, about 65% were seen once. The sequencing input was peripheral blood. These receptors all stem from a man aged 35 to 55 with primary liver carcinoma and hepatitis B virus infection.

Turning to this clonotype: Compared with germline, one end of the junction differs, possibly owing to a read error. The chain recombines TRBV11-2 with TRBJ2-7; weak D call: TRBD1 (6 bases). CDR1 is SGHAT and CDR2 is FQNNGV in the germline V gene. The CDR3 spans 15 residues. CDR3: CASRMTGGPFYKQYF. The CDR3 DNA reads as TGTGCCAGCCGCATGACAGGCGGTCCCTTCTACAAGCAGTACTTC.

As regards this clonotype: This may come from a read error, since a much larger clone is one base off. The DNA of the CDR3 is TGTGCCAGCAGTTACGACAGGGTCCCTTCCCCTGGGGCCAACGTCCTGACTTTC. Its protein is CASSYDRVPSPGANVLTF. The genes are TRBV6-5 and TRBJ2-6, with 7 bases matching TRBD1. CDR1 and CDR2 (germline): MNHEY, SVGAGI. V was clipped by 2 bases and J by 2 bases; unmatched bases: 9. This CDR3 region has 18 residues.

The V gene is TRBV28, the J gene TRBJ1-5; D is uncertain. V gave up 5 bases and J gave up 2 bases, with 7 bases separating them. The CDR3 contains 13 residues. CDR1 MDHEN and CDR2 SYDVKM come from the germline V gene. The CDR3 DNA reads as TGTGCCAGCAGTAACACCGGCAATCAGCCCCAGCATTTT. This encodes CASSNTGNQPQHF.

As for this clonotype: A much larger clone is a single base away; this may be a read error. The CDR3 DNA sequence: TGTGCCAGCAGTTTAGCGTTGGTGAACATTGAAGCTTTCTTT. It yields the protein CASSLALVNIEAFF. The chain has TRBV12-3 or TRBV12-4 and TRBJ1-1; D is uncertain. The CDR3 has 14 residues.

To note about this clonotype: This sequence may be a read error, since a much larger clone differs from it by one base. The chain couples TRBV4-2 to TRBJ2-1; a weak D match, TRBD2 (7 bases). This CDR3 region has 14 residues. Germline V gives CDR1 LGHNA, CDR2 YNFKEQ. The CDR3 loop reads CASSQAGGYNEQLF. CDR3 nucleotides: TGTGCCAGCAGCCAAGCGGGGGGCTACAATGAGCAGCTCTTC.

Points on this clonotype: One base away lies a much larger clone, so this may be a sequencing read error. V usage is TRBV30 and J usage is TRBJ2-1, with 11 bases lining up with TRBD2. The CDR3 runs 16 residues. V lost 0 bases, J lost 8 bases, and 9 bases stayed unmatched. Germline CDR1 and CDR2: GTSNPN and SVGIG (reference sequence). CDR3 DNA: TGTGCCTGGAGTGTACGGCCTAGCGGGAGGCGGTATGAGCAGTTCTTC. Amino acid sequence: CAWSVRPSGRRYEQFF.

Regarding this clonotype: The junction does not match germline at one end; this may be a read error. This rearrangement joins TRBV12-3 or TRBV12-4 to TRBJ2-7; D not resolved. The CDR3 covers 14 residues. The CDR3 loop is CANSLLGQPYEQYF. DNA of the CDR3: TGTGCCAACAGTTTACTGGGCCAGCCCTACGAGCAGTACTTC.

As regards this clonotype: Given the absence of the conserved phenylalanine or tryptophan at the CDR3 end, a read error is likely. CDR3 DNA: TGTGCCAGCAGTTTAGGGGCCGTACGGACTGAAGCTTTCTCT. Its translation is CASSLGAVRTEAFS. The rearrangement links TRBV11-2 to TRBJ1-1, with D perhaps matching TRBD1 (5 bases). Germline lookup yields CDR1 SGHAT and CDR2 FQNNGV. The CDR3 loop spans 14 amino acids.

Remarks on this clonotype: A much bigger clone sits one base away, suggesting this may be a read error. CDR3 region: CASSYSGEGTRYF. The CDR3, as DNA: TGTGCCAGCAGTTACTCCGGTGAAGGGACCCGGTACTTC. The rearrangement links TRBV6-6 to TRBJ2-5; D assignment may be TRBD1 or TRBD2 (5 bases each). The length of the CDR3 is 13 residues. Germline CDR1 reads MNHNY; CDR2 reads SVGAGI (reference sequence).

Comment on this clonotype: One end of the junction does not line up with germline, which may come from a read error. V and J are TRBV6-2 or TRBV6-3 and TRBJ2-7, with D possibly being TRBD2 (6 bases). CDR3 length equals 16 residues. Germline CDR1 MNHEY, CDR2 SVGEGT. DNA for the CDR3: TGTGCCAGCAGTGAACTTTCTGGAACTAGCCCCTACAAGCAGTACTTC. Its translation: CASSELSGTSPYKQYF.

This chain uses TRBV6-1 with TRBJ2-1, with D perhaps given as TRBD1 or TRBD2 (5 bases each). V lost 1 base and J 9 bases, leaving 7 bases between the germline ends. CDR1 MNHNS and CDR2 SASEGT come from the germline V gene. The CDR3 runs to 12 residues. CDR3 amino acids: CASSEGDREQFF. Written as DNA, the CDR3 is TGTGCCAGCAGTGAAGGGGACCGTGAGCAGTTCTTC.

As for this clonotype: One base away lies a much larger clone, so this may be a sequencing read error. The gene calls are TRBV6-1 and TRBJ2-2; D possibly uses TRBD1 or TRBD2 (5 bases each). The CDR3 consists of 13 residues. With 6 bases removed from V and 3 bases from J, the gap between germline ends came to 8 bases. The germline V gene has CDR1 MNHNS and CDR2 SASEGT. The CDR3: CASRRDHTGELFF. Written as DNA, the CDR3 is TGTGCCAGCAGACGGGACCACACCGGGGAGCTGTTTTTT.

This clonotype was detected a few times. The chain couples TRBV5-1 to TRBJ2-3, with 8 bases matching TRBD2. CDR1 and CDR2 from the germline V gene are SGHRS and YFSETQ. V shed 5 bases, J shed 5 bases, and the junction held 7 bases outside the gene matches. This CDR3 contains 14 residues. The CDR3 region is CASSPTGTRDTQYF. CDR3 nucleotide sequence: TGCGCCAGCAGTCCTACCGGGACTAGAGATACGCAGTATTTT.

In the case of this clonotype: Just one base apart from a much larger clone, this may be a read error. The chain joins TRBV7-8 to TRBJ2-3; no clear D gene. The CDR3 is made up of 15 amino acids. Trimming stripped 2 bases from V and 3 bases from J, with 12 bases between. Germline CDR1 SGHVS, CDR2 FQNEAQ. CDR3 sequence reads: CASSLSLSGTDTQYF. The CDR3 nucleotides are TGTGCCAGCAGCTTAAGCCTAAGTGGTACAGATACGCAGTATTTT.

This clonotype was detected a few times. The chain employs TRBV7-9 and TRBJ2-6; D might be TRBD1 (5 bases). There are 17 residues in the CDR3. Germline CDR1 is SEHNR and CDR2 is FQNEAQ (reference sequence). V shed 5 bases and J shed 2 bases, with 16 bases lying between them. CDR3: CASSPLGWGAGANVLTF. As DNA, the CDR3 is TGTGCCAGCAGCCCCCTTGGGTGGGGCGCTGGGGCCAACGTCCTGACTTTC.

V gene TRBV28 combines with J gene TRBJ2-7; possible D gene TRBD2, 6 bases. This CDR3 region has 13 residues. The V gene's germline CDR1 is MDHEN and CDR2 SYDVKM. V was cut by 8 bases and J by 2 bases, with 13 bases left in between. CDR3: CASGRPIAYEQYF. The CDR3 DNA follows: TGTGCCAGCGGGAGGCCAATCGCCTACGAGCAGTACTTC.

The sample holds many counts of this clonotype. This chain connects TRBV10-3 to TRBJ2-1, with D possibly matching TRBD2 (6 bases). Germline CDR1 and CDR2: ENHRY and SYGVKD. This CDR3 contains 16 residues. Trimming shortened V by 6 bases and J by 0 bases, and 15 bases separated the two germline ends. CDR3 residues: CAISPQGAGSYNEQFF. Here the CDR3 DNA reads TGTGCCATCAGCCCCCAGGGAGCGGGCTCCTACAATGAGCAGTTCTTC.

A note on this clonotype: This could be a read error, since a much larger clone is one nucleotide away. The chain is built from TRBV12-3 or TRBV12-4 and TRBJ2-2; D is perhaps TRBD1 or TRBD2 (5 bases each). CDR3 size: 13 residues. In nucleotides, the CDR3 is TGTGCCAGTGATTCCAGGGTCACCGGGGTGCTGTTTTTT. Amino acids: CASDSRVTGVLFF.

Of note for this clonotype: Given a much more abundant clone one base away, this may be a read error. The chain is built from TRBV6-5 and TRBJ2-7, with a possible D match to TRBD2 (6 bases). The CDR3 has 15 amino acids. Germline assignment: CDR1 MNHEY and CDR2 SVGAGI. Trimming removed 2 bases from V and 4 bases from J, with 15 bases in between. The CDR3 bases are TGTGCCAGCAGTTACGCGGTAGCGGACTTATACGAGCAGTACTTC. This gives the protein CASSYAVADLYEQYF.

To note about this clonotype: The conserved phenylalanine or tryptophan is not found at the CDR3 terminus, so this likely reflects a read error. The rearrangement joins TRBV11-2 to TRBJ2-7; the D gene is possibly TRBD1 (6 bases). CDR1 is SGHAT, CDR2 FQNNGV, per germline. This CDR3 is 16 amino acids long. The CDR3 region is CASSLDFAGAGHDQYL. The CDR3 region has the DNA TGTGCCAGCAGCTTAGACTTCGCAGGGGCAGGGCACGATCAGTACTTA.

This clonotype was detected many times. V usage is TRBV10-3 and J usage is TRBJ2-5, with 9 bases lining up with TRBD1. V shed 8 bases, J shed 1 base, and the junction held 5 bases outside the gene matches. This CDR3 is built from 14 residues. Germline V gene data show CDR1 as ENHRY and CDR2 as SYGVKD. The CDR3 nucleotides are TGTGCCATCTCGACAGGGGGGCTCCAAGAGACCCAGTACTTC. It translates to CAISTGGLQETQYF.

Worth noting for this clonotype: A read error may produce the germline difference seen at one junction end. The genes are TRBV5-4 and TRBJ1-6; 7 nucleotides align to TRBD1. The CDR3 totals 14 residues. Germline CDR1 SGHNT, CDR2 YYREEE (reference sequence). The chain's CDR3 is CVSSPDRARSPLHF. CDR3 bases: TGTGTCAGCAGCCCCGACAGGGCACGTTCACCCCTCCACTTT. Based on the CDR3 plus reference TRBV5-4 and TRBJ1-6, the full variable domain is ETGVTQSPTHLIKTRGQQVTLRCSSQSGHNTVSWYQQALGQGPQFIFQYYREEENGRGNFPPRFSGLQFPNYSSELNVNALELDDSALYLCVSSPDRARSPLHFGNGTRLTVT.

This clonotype was counted many times. The V gene is TRBV29-1, the J gene TRBJ1-1, with 7 bases matching TRBD1. CDR1 SQVTM and CDR2 ANQGSEA come from the germline V gene. The junction had 6 bases not matched to a gene; V was cut back by 0 bases and J by 5 bases. There are 14 residues in the CDR3. The CDR3 bases are TGCAGCGTTGAAGAGTGGAGGGGGCGGACTGAAGCTTTCTTT. It yields the protein CSVEEWRGRTEAFF.

As regards this clonotype: One end of the junction does not line up with germline, which may come from a read error. This chain's CDR3 is CAISGSHNSSLHF. The CDR3 coding sequence is TGTGCCATCAGTGGTAGTCATAATTCATCCCTCCACTTT. The chain combines TRBV10-3 with TRBJ1-6; D unclear. Germline assignment: CDR1 ENHRY and CDR2 SYGVKD. The CDR3 is made up of 13 amino acids.

On this clonotype: One junction end disagrees with the germline gene, perhaps due to a read error. The chain uses TRBV4-1 and TRBJ1-5, with D hard to call. Germline CDR1 is MGHRA and CDR2 is YSYEKL. This CDR3 has 16 residues. The CDR3 DNA reads as TGCGCCAGCATCCAAGATTTGCGAGGAAGCTATCAGCCCCAGCATTTT. This encodes CASIQDLRGSYQPQHF.

A word on this clonotype: Being one base from a much bigger clone, this may be a read error. This chain uses TRBV12-3 or TRBV12-4 with TRBJ2-1; D ambiguous. The germline V and J ends were trimmed by 8 bases and 7 bases, with 9 bases remaining between them. This CDR3 has 11 amino acids. This chain's CDR3 is CASGPPNEQFF. The DNA for the CDR3 is TGTGCCAGCGGACCTCCGAATGAGCAGTTCTTC.

This clonotype was counted a single time. Because it lacks the conserved phenylalanine or tryptophan at the end, this CDR3 is likely a read error. V is TRBV12-3 or TRBV12-4 and J is TRBJ2-7; 7 positions agree with TRBD2. The CDR3 is 14 amino acids. CDR3 amino acids: CASSLNAGVGEQYS. CDR3 in DNA: TGTGCTAGCAGTTTAAACGCGGGAGTTGGTGAGCAGTACTCC.

The chain links TRBV29-1 to TRBJ2-3; D not resolved. The CDR3 covers 13 residues. In germline, CDR1 is SQVTM, CDR2 ANQGSEA. V dropped 6 bases and J dropped 2 bases, with 12 bases sitting between them. The DNA of the CDR3 is TGCAGCGTCACGACAAGGATCACAGATACGCAGTATTTT. Translating it yields CSVTTRITDTQYF.

In regard to this clonotype: A read error may be the cause here, since a much bigger clone is one base away. The genes are TRBV5-6 and TRBJ2-1; 9 bases are shared with TRBD1. Germline V lookup: CDR1 SGHDT, CDR2 YYEEEE. The CDR3 covers 15 residues. The CDR3 sequence is CANSLFTGGYDEQFF. The CDR3 nucleotides are TGTGCCAACAGCTTGTTCACAGGGGGCTACGATGAGCAGTTCTTC.

The rearrangement uses TRBV2 and TRBJ2-1; a possible D gene is TRBD2 (6 bases). V was shortened by 2 bases and J by 3 bases, with 8 bases between the two germline ends. The CDR3 length is 14 residues. Germline lookup yields CDR1 SNHLY and CDR2 FYNNEI. CDR3 bases: TGTGCCAGCAGTGAACTAGCGAACTACAATGAGCAGTTCTTC. This sequence encodes CASSELANYNEQFF.

V and J are TRBV6-5 and TRBJ2-3; TRBD2 aligns across 9 bases. With V trimmed by 4 bases and J by 3 bases, 11 bases remained unmatched. The CDR3 totals 17 residues. CDR1 and CDR2 from the germline V gene are MNHEY and SVGAGI. The CDR3 region is CASSSLPLSGGTDTQYF. The CDR3 DNA reads TGTGCCAGCAGTTCACTCCCCCTAAGCGGGGGGACAGATACGCAGTATTTT.